Listed here is a single T cell receptor (beta chain). Antigen: not known. This sample was included in a study of cytomegalovirus exposure and HLA in healthy donors. Study-level information: Approximately 180 million T cells yielded approximately 100 million unique TCR beta sequences, as an earlier analysis found. Overall study findings and caveats: Later analysis indicated greater clonal expansion among HLA-associated TCR beta chains than among equally common other chains. V- and J-gene trimming in TCR beta was tied to a missense DCLRE1C variant by an analysis performed later.

It was with 60 Vbeta and 13 Jbeta primers that the PCR ran. Authors' data handling: An analysis that came later counted 73 million or so unique TCR beta chains, 9 million to 12 million shared. The protocol was immunoSEQ multiplex PCR, while the TCRdb copy is restricted to in-frame clones and leaves out a portion. V, J and clone size were drawn from that table, and D and trimming were deduced from the DNA. The repertoire consists of more than 95,000 clones, with roughly 80% occurring once and the leading ten covering less than 5.5%. The CDR3 consists of 15 residues. Trimming stripped 3 bases from V and 5 bases from J, with 13 bases between. Germline assignment: CDR1 MDHEN and CDR2 SYDVKM.

Sample: PBMCs. The TCR comes from a man aged 45-65 years in good health and CMV-seropositive. The rearrangement links TRBV28 to TRBJ2-2; TRBD1 is a possible D gene (6 bases). The CDR3 DNA follows: TGTGCCAGCAGTTTCAGGGGAATTTTAACCGGGGAGCTGTTTTTT. As protein: CASSFRGILTGELFF.